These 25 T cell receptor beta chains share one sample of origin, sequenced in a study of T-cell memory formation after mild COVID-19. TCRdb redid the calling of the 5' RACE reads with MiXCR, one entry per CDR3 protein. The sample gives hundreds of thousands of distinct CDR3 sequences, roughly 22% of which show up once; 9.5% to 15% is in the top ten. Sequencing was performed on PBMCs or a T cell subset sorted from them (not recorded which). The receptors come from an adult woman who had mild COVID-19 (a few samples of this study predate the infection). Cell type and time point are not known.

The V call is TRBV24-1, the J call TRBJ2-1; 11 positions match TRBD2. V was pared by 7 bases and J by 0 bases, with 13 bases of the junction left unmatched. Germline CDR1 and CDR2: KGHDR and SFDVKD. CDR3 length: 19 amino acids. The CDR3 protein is CATSDRLAGSPSSYNEQFF. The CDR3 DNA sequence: TGTGCCACCAGCGACCGACTAGCGGGGTCCCCTAGCTCCTACAATGAGCAGTTCTTC.

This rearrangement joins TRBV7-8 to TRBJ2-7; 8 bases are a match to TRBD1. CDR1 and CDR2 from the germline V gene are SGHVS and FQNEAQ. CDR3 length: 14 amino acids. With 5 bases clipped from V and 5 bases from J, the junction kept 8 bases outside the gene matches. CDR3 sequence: CASSAGTGINEQYF. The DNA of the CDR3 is TGTGCCAGCAGCGCTGGGACAGGTATCAACGAGCAGTACTTC.

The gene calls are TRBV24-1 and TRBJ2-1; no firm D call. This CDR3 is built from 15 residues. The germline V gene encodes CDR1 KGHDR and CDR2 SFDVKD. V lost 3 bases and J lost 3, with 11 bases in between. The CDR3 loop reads CATSDLEVNYNEQFF. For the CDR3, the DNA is TGTGCCACCAGTGATCTAGAGGTGAACTACAATGAGCAGTTCTTC.

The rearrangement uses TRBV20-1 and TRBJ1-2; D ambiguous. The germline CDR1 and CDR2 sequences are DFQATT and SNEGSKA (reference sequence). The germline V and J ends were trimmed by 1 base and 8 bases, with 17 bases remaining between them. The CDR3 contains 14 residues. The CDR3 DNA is TGCAGTGCTAGAGCCACCGGGTCTATTAGGGGCTACACCTTC. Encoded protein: CSARATGSIRGYTF.

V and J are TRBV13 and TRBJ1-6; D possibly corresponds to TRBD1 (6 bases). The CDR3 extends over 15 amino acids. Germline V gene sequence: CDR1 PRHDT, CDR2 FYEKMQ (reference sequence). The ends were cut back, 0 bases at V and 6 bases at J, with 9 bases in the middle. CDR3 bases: TGTGCCAGCAGCTTAGGAGGGGGGGGTAATTCACCCCTCCACTTT. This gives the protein CASSLGGGGNSPLHF. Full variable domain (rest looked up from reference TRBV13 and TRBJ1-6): AAGVIQSPRHLIKEKRETATLKCYPIPRHDTVYWYQQGPGQDPQFLISFYEKMQSDKGSIPDRFSAQQFSDYHSELNMSSLELGDSALYFCASSLGGGGNSPLHFGNGTRLTVT.

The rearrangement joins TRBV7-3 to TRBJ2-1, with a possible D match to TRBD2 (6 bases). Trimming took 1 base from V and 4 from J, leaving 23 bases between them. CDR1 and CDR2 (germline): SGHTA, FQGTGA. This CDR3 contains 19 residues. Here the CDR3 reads CASSLNPSGLYGSYNEQFF. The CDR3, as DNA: TGTGCCAGCAGCTTAAACCCAAGCGGGTTGTATGGATCGTACAATGAGCAGTTCTTC.

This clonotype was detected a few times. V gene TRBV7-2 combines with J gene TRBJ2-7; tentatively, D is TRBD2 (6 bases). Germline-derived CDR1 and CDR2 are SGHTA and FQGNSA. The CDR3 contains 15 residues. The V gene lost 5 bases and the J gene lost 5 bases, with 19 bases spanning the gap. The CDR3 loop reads CASSVWIGGGDEQYF. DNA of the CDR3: TGTGCCAGCAGCGTGTGGATCGGGGGAGGTGACGAGCAGTACTTC.

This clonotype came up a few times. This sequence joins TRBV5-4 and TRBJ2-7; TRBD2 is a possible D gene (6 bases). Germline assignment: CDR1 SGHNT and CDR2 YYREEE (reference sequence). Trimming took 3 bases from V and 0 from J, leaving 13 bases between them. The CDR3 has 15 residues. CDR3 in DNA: TGTGCCAGCAGCTCGGGAGTCGGGAGCTCCTACGAGCAGTACTTC. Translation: CASSSGVGSSYEQYF.

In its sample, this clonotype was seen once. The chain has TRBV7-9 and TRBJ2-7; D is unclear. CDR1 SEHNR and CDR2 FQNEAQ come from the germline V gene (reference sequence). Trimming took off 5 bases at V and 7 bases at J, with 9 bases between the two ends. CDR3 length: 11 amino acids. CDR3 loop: CASSLAEEQYF. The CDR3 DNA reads TGTGCCAGCAGCCTTGCAGAAGAGCAGTACTTC.

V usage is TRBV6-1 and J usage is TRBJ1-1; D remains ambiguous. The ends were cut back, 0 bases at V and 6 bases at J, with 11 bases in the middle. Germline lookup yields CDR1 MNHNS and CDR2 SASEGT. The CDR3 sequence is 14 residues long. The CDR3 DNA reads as TGTGCCAGCAGTGAAGCGGATTCGTGGGCTGAAGCTTTCTTT. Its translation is CASSEADSWAEAFF.

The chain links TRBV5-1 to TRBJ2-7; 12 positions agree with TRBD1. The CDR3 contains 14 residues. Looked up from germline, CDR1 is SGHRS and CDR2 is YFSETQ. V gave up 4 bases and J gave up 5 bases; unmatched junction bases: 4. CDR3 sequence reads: CASSDGTGGNEQYF. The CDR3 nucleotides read TGCGCCAGCAGCGACGGGACAGGGGGCAACGAGCAGTACTTC.

This CDR3 is CASSPLGLAFAYNEQFF. In nucleotides, the CDR3 is TGTGCCAGCAGCCCGTTAGGACTAGCGTTTGCCTACAATGAGCAGTTCTTC. This chain uses TRBV14 with TRBJ2-1; 9 bases are a match to TRBD2. This CDR3 has 17 amino acids. Germline V gene data show CDR1 as SGHDN and CDR2 as FVKESK. V dropped 4 bases and J dropped 2; count of bases not matched to a gene: 9.

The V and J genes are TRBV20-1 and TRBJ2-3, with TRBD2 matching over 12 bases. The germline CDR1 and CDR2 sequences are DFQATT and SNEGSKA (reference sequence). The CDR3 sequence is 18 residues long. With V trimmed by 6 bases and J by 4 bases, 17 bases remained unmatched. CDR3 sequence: CSAPETSGRSRVSDTQYF. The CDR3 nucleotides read TGCAGTGCACCAGAGACTAGCGGGAGAAGTAGAGTTTCAGATACGCAGTATTTT.

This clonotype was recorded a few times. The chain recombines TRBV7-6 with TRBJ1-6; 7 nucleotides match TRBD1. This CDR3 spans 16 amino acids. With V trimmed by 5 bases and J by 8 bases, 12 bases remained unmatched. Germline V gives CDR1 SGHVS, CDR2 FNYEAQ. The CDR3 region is CASSPGQAGFDSPLHF. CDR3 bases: TGTGCCAGCAGCCCCGGACAGGCCGGTTTCGATTCACCCCTCCACTTT.

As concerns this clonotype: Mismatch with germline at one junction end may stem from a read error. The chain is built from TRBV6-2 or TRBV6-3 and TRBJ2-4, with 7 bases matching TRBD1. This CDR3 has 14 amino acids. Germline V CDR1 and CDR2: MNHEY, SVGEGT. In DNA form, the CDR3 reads TGTGCCAGCAGGATCCCGGGACAGAAAAGCATTCAGTACTTC. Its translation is CASRIPGQKSIQYF.

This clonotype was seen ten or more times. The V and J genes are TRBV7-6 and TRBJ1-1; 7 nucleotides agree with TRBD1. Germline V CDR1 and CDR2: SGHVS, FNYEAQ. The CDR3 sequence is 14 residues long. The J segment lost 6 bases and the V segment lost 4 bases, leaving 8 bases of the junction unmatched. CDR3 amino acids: CASSSATGSPEAFF. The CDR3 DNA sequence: TGTGCCAGCAGCTCCGCGACAGGGAGCCCTGAAGCTTTCTTT.

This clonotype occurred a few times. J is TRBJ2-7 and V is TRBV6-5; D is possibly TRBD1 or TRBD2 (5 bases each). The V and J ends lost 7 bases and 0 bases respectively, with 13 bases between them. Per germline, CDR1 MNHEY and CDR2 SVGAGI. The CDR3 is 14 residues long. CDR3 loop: CASKRDPSSYEQYF. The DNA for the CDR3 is TGTGCCAGCAAGAGGGACCCTAGCTCCTACGAGCAGTACTTC.

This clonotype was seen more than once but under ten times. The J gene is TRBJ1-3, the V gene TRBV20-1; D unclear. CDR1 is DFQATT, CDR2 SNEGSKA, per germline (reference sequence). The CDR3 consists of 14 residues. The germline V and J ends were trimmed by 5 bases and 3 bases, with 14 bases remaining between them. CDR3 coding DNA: TGCAGTGCTCTCATCCTAGGAAGTGGAAACACCATATATTTT. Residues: CSALILGSGNTIYF.

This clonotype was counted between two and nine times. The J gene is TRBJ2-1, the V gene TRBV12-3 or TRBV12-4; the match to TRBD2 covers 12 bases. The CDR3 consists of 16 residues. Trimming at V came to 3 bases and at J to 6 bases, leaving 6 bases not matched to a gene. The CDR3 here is CASSFRGLAGFNEQFF. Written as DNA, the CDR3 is TGTGCCAGCAGTTTTAGGGGACTAGCGGGCTTCAATGAGCAGTTCTTC.

The CDR3 region is CSETGRRNTEAFF. The CDR3, as DNA: TGCAGCGAGACGGGACGCCGGAACACTGAAGCTTTCTTT. This chain joins TRBV29-1 and TRBJ1-1, with D tentatively TRBD1 (5 bases). V was shortened by 7 bases and J by 1 base, with 13 bases between the two germline ends. The CDR3 covers 13 residues. Per the germline V gene, CDR1 is SQVTM and CDR2 is ANQGSEA.

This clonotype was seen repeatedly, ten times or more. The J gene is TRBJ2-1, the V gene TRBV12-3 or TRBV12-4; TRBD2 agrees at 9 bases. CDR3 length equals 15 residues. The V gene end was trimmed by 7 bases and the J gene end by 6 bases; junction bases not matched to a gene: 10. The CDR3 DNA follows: TGTGCCAGCATGGCGGGACTAGCTTCGAGCAATGAGCAGTTCTTC. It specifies CASMAGLASSNEQFF.

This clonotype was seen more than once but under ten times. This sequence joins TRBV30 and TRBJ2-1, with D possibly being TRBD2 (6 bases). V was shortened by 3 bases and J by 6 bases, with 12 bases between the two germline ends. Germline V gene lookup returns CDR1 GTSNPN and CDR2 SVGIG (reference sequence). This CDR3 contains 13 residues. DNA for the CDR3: TGTGCCTGGAGGGGCCTGGGGGGCAATGAGCAGTTCTTC. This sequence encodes CAWRGLGGNEQFF.

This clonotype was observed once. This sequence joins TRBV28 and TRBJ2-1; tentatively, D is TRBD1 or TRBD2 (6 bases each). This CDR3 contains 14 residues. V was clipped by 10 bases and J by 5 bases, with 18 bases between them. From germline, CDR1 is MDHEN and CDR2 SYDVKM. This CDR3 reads CAITGGGPDNEQFF. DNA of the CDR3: TGTGCCATTACTGGAGGGGGTCCGGACAATGAGCAGTTCTTC.

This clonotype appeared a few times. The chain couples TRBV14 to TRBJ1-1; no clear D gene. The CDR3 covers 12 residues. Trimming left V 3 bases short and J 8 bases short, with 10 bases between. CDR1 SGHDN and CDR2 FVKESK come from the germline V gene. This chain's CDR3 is CASSHPLGEAFF. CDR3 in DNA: TGTGCCAGCAGCCACCCCCTCGGGGAAGCTTTCTTT.

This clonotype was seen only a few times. The CDR3 bases are TGCAGTGCCCTCTCAAGAGAGCGGGAGTTGGCAGATACGCAGTATTTT. The encoded protein is CSALSRERELADTQYF. V and J are TRBV20-1 and TRBJ2-3; 8 bases align to TRBD2. The ends lost 6 bases at V and 4 bases at J; junction bases unmatched: 15. The CDR3 is 16 amino acids. Germline assignment: CDR1 DFQATT and CDR2 SNEGSKA (reference sequence).